This passage covers 5 T cell receptor beta chains from one sample sequenced in a study of blood T cell repertoires in COVID-19. Clones were sequenced by immunoSEQ multiplex PCR, and TCRdb holds only the in-frame ones, with some missing. The sample contains about 250,000 clones, approximately 82% of which appear only once. Specimen: PBMCs or T cells enriched from blood (not recorded which). The receptors shown here come from a man in his forties who had been exposed to COVID-19.

V gene TRBV6-4 combines with J gene TRBJ1-1; 7 nucleotides line up with TRBD1. With 6 bases clipped from V and 5 bases from J, the junction kept 6 bases outside the gene matches. CDR3 size: 13 residues. The V gene's germline CDR1 is MRHNA and CDR2 SNTAGT. CDR3 sequence (DNA): TGTGCCAGCAGCGTGGGACAGTTGACTGAAGCTTTCTTT. Its translation is CASSVGQLTEAFF.

The CDR3 here is CARSLLGGREQYF. The CDR3 DNA follows: TGTGCCAGAAGCTTGTTAGGGGGACGCGAGCAGTACTTC. J is TRBJ2-7 and V is TRBV5-3, with TRBD1 as a possible D gene (6 bases). TRBV5-3 is sorted into the ORF group, with uncertain function. The CDR3 has 13 residues. The V end lost 1 base, the J end lost 6 bases, and 11 bases lay between the germline ends.

This clone was counted a few times. The J gene is TRBJ1-5, the V gene TRBV30; D not resolved. Germline lookup yields CDR1 GTSNPN and CDR2 SVGIG (reference sequence). Trimming left V 5 bases short and J 2 bases short, with 13 bases between. The CDR3 extends over 14 amino acids. CDR3 protein: CAWDSRGRNQPQHF. For the CDR3, the DNA is TGTGCCTGGGACTCCCGCGGGCGCAATCAGCCCCAGCATTTT. The whole variable domain, remainder taken from reference TRBV30 and TRBJ1-5, is SQTIHQWPATLVQPVGSPLSLECTVEGTSNPNLYWYRQAAGRGLQLLFYSVGIGQISSEVPQNLSASRPQDRQFILSSKKLLLSDSGFYLCAWDSRGRNQPQHFGDGTRLSIL.

CDR3 nucleotide sequence: TGCGCCAGCAGCTTGGCCTCAGGGCACGAGCAGTACTTC. Encoded protein: CASSLASGHEQYF. The chain carries TRBV5-1 and TRBJ2-7, with D perhaps matching TRBD1 (5 bases). This CDR3 is 13 amino acids long. The V gene lost 0 bases and the J gene lost 5 bases, with 9 bases spanning the gap. Germline V gene data show CDR1 as SGHRS and CDR2 as YFSETQ.

The CDR3 here is CASRLRETQYF. Written as DNA, the CDR3 is TGTGCCAGCAGATTACGGGAGACCCAGTACTTC. This sequence joins TRBV12-3 or TRBV12-4 and TRBJ2-5; D gene ambiguous. V shed 6 bases and J shed 5 bases, with 7 bases lying between them. The CDR3 length is 11 residues.